The rows below give T cell receptor beta chains drawn from one sample of a study of PD-L1 blockade in urothelial cancer. TCRdb's table, derived via immunoSEQ multiplex PCR, lists solely in-frame clones and lacks some. The sample includes some 76,000 clones, about 88% of them seen just once. The starting material was PBMCs, obtained around atezolizumab (anti-PD-L1) treatment. The receptors derive from a man between 60 and 75 years old with urothelial cancer. Both conserved end residues are part of each CDR3. The D gene is left open where the match is weak. The size entry is marked missing in some rows and otherwise reads once, few, many or a size class.

clone size	CDR3 length	V gene	J gene	D gene	CDR3 protein	CDR3 DNA
.	15	TRBV6-1	TRBJ1-1	.	CASFGLQFLNTEAFF	TGTGCCAGCTTCGGGTTGCAGTTTTTGAACACTGAAGCTTTCTTT
.	15	TRBV6-5	TRBJ2-5	TRBD2	CASSYSERGGETQYF	TGTGCCAGCAGTTACTCAGAGCGGGGTGGAGAGACCCAGTACTTC
.	15	TRBV7-9	TRBJ1-1	TRBD1	CASSLTGQGGTEAFF	TGTGCCAGCAGCTTGACCGGACAGGGAGGCACTGAAGCTTTCTTT
few	12	TRBV27	TRBJ1-1	.	CASSPHGTEAFF	TGTGCCAGCAGCCCCCACGGGACTGAAGCTTTCTTT
.	15	TRBV5-6	TRBJ2-1	.	CASSLRLTSYNEQFF	TGTGCCAGCAGCTTACGACTAACCTCCTACAATGAGCAGTTCTTC
.	14	TRBV6-1	TRBJ2-7	TRBD2	CASSSTSGPYEQYF	TGTGCCAGCAGTTCGACTAGCGGGCCCTACGAGCAGTACTTC
.	15	TRBV7-9	TRBJ2-1	TRBD2	CASSLALAEYNEQFF	TGTGCCAGCAGCTTAGCACTAGCGGAGTACAATGAGCAGTTCTTC
few	14	TRBV7-9	TRBJ1-6	.	CASSPANYNSPLHF	TGTGCCAGCAGTCCCGCTAACTATAATTCACCCCTCCACTTT
.	15	TRBV7-9	TRBJ1-4	.	CASSIQGPSNEKLFF	TGTGCCAGCAGCATACAGGGCCCAAGCAATGAAAAACTGTTTTTT
.	14	TRBV10-3	TRBJ1-1	.	CAISGRGDKTEAFF	TGTGCCATCAGTGGCCGGGGTGACAAGACTGAAGCTTTCTTT
.	14	TRBV7-2	TRBJ2-3	TRBD2	CASSSQAGTDTQYF	TGTGCCAGCAGCTCACAAGCGGGAACAGATACGCAGTATTTT
.	15	TRBV6-5	TRBJ2-7	.	CASSYNLAQRGEQYF	TGTGCCAGCAGTTACAACTTGGCCCAGCGCGGCGAGCAGTACTTC
.	13	TRBV30	TRBJ1-1	.	CAWSVGGGTEAFF	TGTGCCTGGAGTGTTGGGGGGGGCACTGAAGCTTTCTTT
.	15	TRBV6-1	TRBJ2-7	TRBD2	CASSAGTSGRDEQYF	TGTGCCAGCAGTGCAGGGACTAGCGGCCGCGACGAGCAGTACTTC
.	14	TRBV27	TRBJ2-1	TRBD2	CASLGLAEGNEQFF	TGTGCCAGCCTTGGACTAGCGGAGGGGAATGAGCAGTTCTTC
few	14	TRBV6-1	TRBJ2-3	.	CASSFGDSTDTQYF	TGTGCCAGCAGTTTCGGGGACTCAACGGATACGCAGTATTTT
.	16	TRBV7-9	TRBJ2-3	TRBD2	CASSLGLAGISDTQYF	TGTGCCAGCAGCTTAGGGCTAGCGGGAATTTCAGATACGCAGTATTTT
.	13	TRBV6-5	TRBJ2-4	.	CASSLRERDIQYF	TGTGCCAGCAGTCTCAGGGAAAGGGACATTCAGTACTTC
.	13	TRBV5-1	TRBJ2-7	.	CASSTRGSYEQYF	TGCGCCAGCAGCACCAGGGGTAGCTACGAGCAGTACTTC
once	19	TRBV28	TRBJ2-5	TRBD2	CASSPPTYGTSGSGETQYF	TGTGCCAGCAGTCCGCCAACCTACGGGACTAGCGGGAGTGGGGAGACCCAGTACTTC
.	15	TRBV7-7	TRBJ2-3	TRBD1	CASSPDRGRADTQYF	TGTGCCAGCAGCCCTGACAGGGGGCGCGCAGATACGCAGTATTTT
.	16	TRBV12-5	TRBJ2-7	TRBD1	CASGSPGTGGFYEQYF	TGTGCTAGTGGTTCCCCCGGGACAGGGGGTTTTTACGAGCAGTACTTC
.	15	TRBV6-1	TRBJ1-3	.	CASGPGHSSGNTIYF	TGTGCCAGCGGCCCTGGACATTCCTCTGGAAACACCATATATTTT
.	17	TRBV5-1	TRBJ2-2	.	CASSPSQAALGTGELFF	TGCGCCAGCAGCCCTTCTCAAGCCGCCCTTGGCACCGGGGAGCTGTTTTTT
.	14	TRBV2	TRBJ1-5	.	CASSEAGGLQPQHF	TGTGCCAGCAGTGAAGCGGGGGGATTGCAGCCCCAGCATTTT
few	13	TRBV19	TRBJ2-7	.	CASSFGWSYEQYF	TGTGCCAGTAGTTTCGGCTGGAGCTACGAGCAGTACTTC
.	15	TRBV10-3	TRBJ1-1	.	CAISASSGQHTEAFF	TGTGCCATCAGTGCCTCCTCAGGACAGCACACTGAAGCTTTCTTT
.	15	TRBV7-9	TRBJ2-1	TRBD1	CASSHGQGAYNEQFF	TGTGCCAGCAGCCACGGACAGGGGGCGTACAATGAGCAGTTCTTC
.	17	TRBV4-3	TRBJ2-7	TRBD2	CASSPGLAGGRHYEQYF	TGCGCCAGCAGCCCGGGACTAGCGGGAGGCCGCCACTACGAGCAGTACTTC
.	18	TRBV7-8	TRBJ2-6	TRBD1	CASSSVGTGDSGANVLTF	TGTGCCAGCAGCTCAGTGGGGACAGGGGATTCTGGGGCCAACGTCCTGACTTTC
.	12	TRBV30	TRBJ1-6	.	CAWRPDKSPLHF	TGTGCCTGGAGGCCCGACAAATCACCCCTCCACTTT
.	13	TRBV18	TRBJ2-7	.	CASSQEGVYEQYF	TGTGCCAGCTCCCAAGAAGGGGTCTACGAGCAGTACTTC
.	12	TRBV2	TRBJ1-4	.	CASSLTEALSFF	TGTGCCAGCAGTCTCACGGAGGCCCTGTCGTTTTTT
.	15	TRBV4-3	TRBJ2-2	.	CASSQDPPEPGELFF	TGCGCCAGCAGCCAAGATCCGCCGGAGCCCGGGGAGCTGTTTTTT
.	16	TRBV5-1	TRBJ1-1	.	CASSQDAGGLDTEAFF	TGCGCCAGCAGCCAAGACGCGGGGGGTTTGGACACTGAAGCTTTCTTT
.	17	TRBV11-1	TRBJ2-1	TRBD2	CASSPREGTSGYNEQFF	TGTGCCAGCAGCCCCAGGGAGGGGACTAGCGGCTACAATGAGCAGTTCTTC
.	17	TRBV28	TRBJ2-1	TRBD2	CASSPGRGTSGFNEQFF	TGTGCCAGCAGCCCCGGCCGGGGGACTAGCGGATTCAATGAGCAGTTCTTC
.	14	TRBV10-1	TRBJ2-2	.	CASSEGGRAGELFF	TGCGCCAGCAGTGAAGGAGGAAGGGCCGGGGAGCTGTTTTTT
.	15	TRBV7-3	TRBJ2-2	TRBD1	CASSTTGAGTGELFF	TGTGCCAGCAGCACGACAGGGGCGGGCACCGGGGAGCTGTTTTTT
.	16	TRBV19	TRBJ2-4	TRBD2	CASSMGSGGDKNIQYF	TGTGCCAGTAGTATGGGGTCGGGAGGTGACAAAAACATTCAGTACTTC
few	16	TRBV30	TRBJ2-3	TRBD2	CAWSLAGGGRADTQYF	TGTGCCTGGAGCCTAGCGGGGGGGGGTCGTGCAGATACGCAGTATTTT
.	12	TRBV5-1	TRBJ2-1	.	CASSRERREQFF	TGCGCCAGCAGCAGGGAGCGGAGGGAGCAGTTCTTC
.	12	TRBV28	TRBJ1-5	.	CASGIGNQPQHF	TGTGCCAGCGGCATCGGCAATCAGCCCCAGCATTTT
.	15	TRBV6-5	TRBJ2-1	TRBD2	CASSYSEREFYKQFF	TGTGCCAGCAGTTACTCTGAGCGGGAGTTTTATAAGCAGTTCTTC
.	14	TRBV12-5	TRBJ1-1	.	CASGKEYTGTEAFF	TGTGCTAGTGGTAAGGAATATACGGGCACTGAAGCTTTCTTT
once	15	TRBV4-3	TRBJ2-2	TRBD1	CASSLGQGDTGELFF	TGCGCCAGCAGCCTGGGACAGGGAGACACCGGGGAGCTGTTTTTT
.	12	TRBV7-9	TRBJ2-7	.	CASSTLGYEQYF	TGTGCCAGCAGCACCCTAGGCTACGAGCAGTACTTC
.	18	TRBV10-3	TRBJ2-7	.	CAISESGVRQLVSYEQYF	TGTGCCATCAGTGAGTCGGGTGTTCGACAGTTAGTCTCCTACGAGCAGTACTTC
.	17	TRBV6-1	TRBJ2-5	TRBD1	CASSELDRGRVSETQYF	TGTGCCAGCAGTGAATTGGACAGGGGACGGGTATCGGAGACCCAGTACTTC
.	16	TRBV9	TRBJ2-2	TRBD2	CASSVGSGGTTGELFF	TGTGCCAGCAGCGTAGGTAGCGGGGGGACAACCGGGGAGCTGTTTTTT
.	15	TRBV14	TRBJ2-7	TRBD1	CASSQGGQFPYEQYF	TGTGCCAGCAGCCAAGGGGGACAGTTCCCCTACGAGCAGTACTTC
.	14	TRBV10-3	TRBJ2-1	TRBD1	CAISESDRGYEQFF	TGTGCCATCAGTGAGTCAGACAGGGGATATGAGCAGTTCTTC
.	19	TRBV7-2	TRBJ1-4	.	CASSPRGYRVVGLSEKLFF	TGTGCCAGCAGCCCCCGGGGTTACAGGGTTGTAGGTTTGAGTGAAAAACTGTTTTTT
few	14	TRBV7-9	TRBJ1-6	.	CASSLVQNNSPLHF	TGTGCCAGCAGCTTAGTACAGAATAATTCACCCCTCCACTTT
.	18	TRBV18	TRBJ2-6	.	CASSPNPGEITGANVLTF	TGTGCCAGCTCACCCAACCCGGGGGAAATAACTGGGGCCAACGTCCTGACTTTC
.	16	TRBV5-6	TRBJ1-1	TRBD1	CASSERTGGAWVKAFF	TGTGCCAGCAGCGAGAGGACAGGGGGCGCGTGGGTTAAAGCTTTCTTT